A selection of T cell receptor beta chains follows, all from one sample in a study of cytomegalovirus exposure and HLA in healthy donors. Produced via immunoSEQ multiplex PCR; TCRdb's table is partial and in-frame only. This sample has around 100,000 clones, with approximately 81% found just once. Sequencing input: PBMCs. The receptors here all came from a female donor in good health and CMV-seropositive. CDR3s include the opening cysteine and the closing phenylalanine or tryptophan. A D gene is named only where the DNA matches it firmly. Clone size appears in some rows only: once, few, many, or a class for an expanded clone.

cdr3_nt	cdr3_aa	j_call	clone_size	v_call	d_call
TGTGCCAGCTCACACATGAACACTGAAGCTTTCTTT	CASSHMNTEAFF	TRBJ1-1	-	TRBV18	-
TGTGCCAGCAGCTTATCTGCGGGCACCCTTGGGAGTCAGCCCCAGCATTTT	CASSLSAGTLGSQPQHF	TRBJ1-5	few	TRBV7-2	-
TGTGCCAGCAGTTTAACAGGGGGCTTACGGCCCCAGCATTTT	CASSLTGGLRPQHF	TRBJ1-5	-	TRBV27	TRBD1
TGCGCCAGCAGCCCAGGGCCGGGACTCGGTTACGAGCAGTACTTC	CASSPGPGLGYEQYF	TRBJ2-7	once	TRBV4-3	-
TGTGCCAGCTCACGGAGCGAGAACACTGAAGCTTTCTTT	CASSRSENTEAFF	TRBJ1-1	-	TRBV18	-
TGTGCCAGCAGCTTCGGGACTTACGAGCAGTACTTC	CASSFGTYEQYF	TRBJ2-7	-	TRBV5-6	-
TGTGCCAGCAGCTTGGGCGTGGTCACTGAAGCTTTCTTT	CASSLGVVTEAFF	TRBJ1-1	-	TRBV7-9	-
TGTGCCAGCAGTGGGGACAGCTATAATTCACCCCTCCACTTT	CASSGDSYNSPLHF	TRBJ1-6	-	TRBV25-1	TRBD1
TGTGCCAGCAGCCGAGGGGGGGCGCAGGACTATGGCTACACCTTC	CASSRGGAQDYGYTF	TRBJ1-2	-	TRBV7-6	-
TGTGCCAGCTTCCCCGGGACAGGGTCGCTGGGCTACACCTTC	CASFPGTGSLGYTF	TRBJ1-2	once	TRBV5-6	TRBD1
TGTGCCAGCAGCTTATCAATGTCTACTTCCTACAATGAGCAGTTCTTC	CASSLSMSTSYNEQFF	TRBJ2-1	-	TRBV7-2	-
TGCAGCGTTGCCGTAGCGGGAGGGGACCCCTACGAGCAGTACTTC	CSVAVAGGDPYEQYF	TRBJ2-7	-	TRBV29-1	TRBD2
TGTGCCAGCAGCTTTAAGGAACAGGGAGCTGGAAACACCATATATTTT	CASSFKEQGAGNTIYF	TRBJ1-3	-	TRBV5-6	-
TGTGCCAGCAGCGACCCAGGGGGCACTGAAGCTTTCTTT	CASSDPGGTEAFF	TRBJ1-1	few	TRBV6-6	TRBD1
TGTGCCAGCAGCTTAGTTGGGGGGGGCACAGATACGCAGTATTTT	CASSLVGGGTDTQYF	TRBJ2-3	-	TRBV7-2	TRBD2
TGTGCCAGCAGCCAATCTGCTAATAGCAATCAGCCCCAGCATTTT	CASSQSANSNQPQHF	TRBJ1-5	-	TRBV4-2	-
TGTGCCAGTAGTATACGCAGGGGGTCTCAGCCCCAGCATTTT	CASSIRRGSQPQHF	TRBJ1-5	once	TRBV19	TRBD1
TGTGCCAGTAGTATGACAGGTTGGACCTACGAGCAGTACTTC	CASSMTGWTYEQYF	TRBJ2-7	-	TRBV19	-
TGTGCCAGCAGTCTTAGCAGGACCCACCTCGGCTCTGGGGCCAACGGCCTGACTTTC	CASSLSRTHLGSGANGLTF	TRBJ2-6	-	TRBV2	-
TGTGCCAGCAGTGAAGTTGCGGGGGGGGCAGATACGCAGTATTTT	CASSEVAGGADTQYF	TRBJ2-3	-	TRBV6-1	TRBD2
TGTGCCAGCAGCAGGACAGAGGGGCGCACTGAAGCTTTCTTT	CASSRTEGRTEAFF	TRBJ1-1	-	TRBV7-8	-
TGTGCCAGCAGTCCCACACTAGGAGCCGGGGAGCTGTTTTTT	CASSPTLGAGELFF	TRBJ2-2	few	TRBV27	-
TGTGCCAGCAGTTACTCCAGAGAGACCCAGTACTTC	CASSYSRETQYF	TRBJ2-5	-	TRBV6-6	-
TGTGCCAGCAAGAAAGACAGGGGGAAGAAGACCGGGGAGCTGTTTTTT	CASKKDRGKKTGELFF	TRBJ2-2	-	TRBV2	TRBD1
TGTGCCAGCACCAACAGTTGGAGCGGCAATTCACCCCTCCACTTT	CASTNSWSGNSPLHF	TRBJ1-6	-	TRBV27	-
TGTGCTAGTGGTTTGGTACTAGCGGGATCCGAGCAGTACTTC	CASGLVLAGSEQYF	TRBJ2-7	-	TRBV12-5	TRBD2
TGTGCCAGCTCACCACCGGGACAGGGTGAAAAACTGTTTTTT	CASSPPGQGEKLFF	TRBJ1-4	-	TRBV18	TRBD1
TGTGCCAGCAGTGAAGGGGAGTCCCCCTATGGCTACACCTTC	CASSEGESPYGYTF	TRBJ1-2	-	TRBV6-1	-
TGTGCCAGCAGTCCTAACCCAGGGGGCAACTATGGCTACACCTTC	CASSPNPGGNYGYTF	TRBJ1-2	-	TRBV27	TRBD1
TGTGCCAGCAGCCCAGGACTAGCGGGGGGGCAAGAGACCCAGTACTTC	CASSPGLAGGQETQYF	TRBJ2-5	-	TRBV5-8	TRBD2
TGTGCCAGTCTAGCGGGGCCCCGGGGCGGGGAGCTGTTTTTT	CASLAGPRGGELFF	TRBJ2-2	-	TRBV19	TRBD2
TGTGCCTGGAGCGAGAATCCTTACACTGAAGCTTTCTTT	CAWSENPYTEAFF	TRBJ1-1	-	TRBV30	-
TGTGCCAGCAGCCCTCGTCTACCCCAAGAGACCCAGTACTTC	CASSPRLPQETQYF	TRBJ2-5	-	TRBV11-2	-
TGTGCCAGCAACCAAGCCGGAGAGACCCAGTACTTC	CASNQAGETQYF	TRBJ2-5	-	TRBV6-6	-
TGTGCCTGGAGACCAGCTGGACAGTATGGCAATCAGCCCCAGCATTTT	CAWRPAGQYGNQPQHF	TRBJ1-5	-	TRBV30	-
TGCGCCAGCAGTGCCAGCGGGAGGGCCGGGAATGAGCAGTTCTTC	CASSASGRAGNEQFF	TRBJ2-1	-	TRBV10-1	TRBD2
TGTGCCAGCAGCTTATTCGCCGGGGAGCTGTTTTTT	CASSLFAGELFF	TRBJ2-2	-	TRBV11-2	-
TGTGCCAGCAGTGCGGGGCGGGAGGCCCTCTACGAGCAGTACTTC	CASSAGREALYEQYF	TRBJ2-7	-	TRBV2	TRBD2
TGTGCCAGCAGCCCTGGGACAGGGATCGACACCGGGGAGCTGTTTTTT	CASSPGTGIDTGELFF	TRBJ2-2	-	TRBV5-8	TRBD1
TGTGCCAGCAGTGGTACAGGGACCGGCTATGGCTACACCTTC	CASSGTGTGYGYTF	TRBJ1-2	-	TRBV27	-
TGTGCCATCAGTGGGGGCGTCACTGAAGCTTTCTTT	CAISGGVTEAFF	TRBJ1-1	once	TRBV10-3	-
TGTGCCTGGCGAGTGGGAGGGACGTACGAGCAGTACTTC	CAWRVGGTYEQYF	TRBJ2-7	-	TRBV30	TRBD2
TGCGCCAGCAGCTTGGCGGGAGGGGAAAAACTGTTTTTT	CASSLAGGEKLFF	TRBJ1-4	-	TRBV5-1	-
TGTTCCAGCAGCCCTTCCCCCTACGAGCAGTACTTC	CSSSPSPYEQYF	TRBJ2-7	-	TRBV7-9	-
TGTGCCAGCAGCTTCTCCTGGGCACCTAACTATGGCTACACCTTC	CASSFSWAPNYGYTF	TRBJ1-2	-	TRBV7-9	-
TGTGCCAGCAGCTATACTAGCGAGCAAGAGACCCAGTACTTC	CASSYTSEQETQYF	TRBJ2-5	-	TRBV5-6	TRBD2
TGTGCCAGCAGCCAAGATGGGCGGGGGGCTGAAGCTTTCTTT	CASSQDGRGAEAFF	TRBJ1-1	-	TRBV4-2	-
TGTGCCAGCAGTTACCCCGGGTCAAATGGCTACACCTTC	CASSYPGSNGYTF	TRBJ1-2	-	TRBV6-5	-
TGTGCCAGCTCCCCTCAAAAGCGGGGGAGCACCGGGGAGCTGTTTTTC	CASSPQKRGSTGELFF	TRBJ2-2	-	TRBV18	TRBD2
TGCGCCAGCAGCCCCGCGACAGCTGAAGCTTTCTTT	CASSPATAEAFF	TRBJ1-1	-	TRBV5-1	-